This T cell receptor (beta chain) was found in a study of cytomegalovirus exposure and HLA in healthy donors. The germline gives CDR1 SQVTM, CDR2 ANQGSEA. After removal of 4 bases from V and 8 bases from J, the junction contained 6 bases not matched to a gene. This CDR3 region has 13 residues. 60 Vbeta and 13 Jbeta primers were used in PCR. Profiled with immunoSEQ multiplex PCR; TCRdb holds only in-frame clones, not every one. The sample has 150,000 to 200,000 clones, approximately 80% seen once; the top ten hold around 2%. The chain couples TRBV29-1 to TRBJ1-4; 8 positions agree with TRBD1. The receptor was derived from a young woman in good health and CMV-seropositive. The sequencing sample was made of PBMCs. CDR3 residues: CSVVKTGVEKLFF. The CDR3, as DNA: TGCAGCGTTGTTAAGACAGGGGTGGAAAAACTGTTTTTT.